Below, 10 T cell receptor beta chains from the same sample are listed, as sequenced in a study of identical twins. MiXCR was run by TCRdb on the 5' RACE reads, yielding one entry per CDR3 protein. The sample lists about 150,000 distinct CDR3 sequences; 3% to 4.5% were seen once. Input material: memory T cells sorted from blood. The source is a man aged 18 to 35 in good health.

In this sample, this clonotype turned up a few times. This rearrangement joins TRBV11-2 to TRBJ2-3; 10 positions match TRBD2. Germline CDR1 reads SGHAT; CDR2 reads FQNNGV. The CDR3 totals 15 residues. Unmatched junction bases numbered 3, after V lost 1 base and J lost 5 bases. CDR3 sequence (DNA): TGTGCCAGCAGCTTAGGGCCTAGCGGGGGAGATACGCAGTATTTT. Translation gives CASSLGPSGGDTQYF.

This clonotype was picked up many times. CDR3 sequence reads: CASSQDRRTYGYTF. CDR3 DNA sequence: TGCGCCAGCAGCCAAGATCGTAGAACCTATGGCTACACCTTC. This chain connects TRBV4-3 to TRBJ1-2; D unclear. Germline CDR1 reads LGHNA; CDR2 reads YSLEER. This CDR3 spans 14 amino acids. V was pared by 0 bases and J by 4 bases, with 9 bases between.

This clonotype was detected many times. J is TRBJ2-3 and V is TRBV6-5, with D possibly being TRBD2 (7 bases). Germline-derived CDR1 and CDR2 are MNHEY and SVGAGI. V dropped 0 bases and J dropped 2 bases, with 18 bases sitting between them. The CDR3 consists of 18 residues. CDR3: CASSYSGGGLTDTDTQYF. Written as DNA, the CDR3 is TGTGCCAGCAGTTACTCGGGAGGGGGGTTGACTGACACAGATACGCAGTATTTT.

In this sample, this clonotype turned up a few times. The chain combines TRBV5-4 with TRBJ2-2; D remains ambiguous. Trimming took off 1 base at V and 1 base at J, with 5 bases between the two ends. The CDR3 loop spans 14 amino acids. Germline CDR1 and CDR2: SGHNT and YYREEE (reference sequence). The DNA of the CDR3 is TGTGCCAGCAGCTTGTACCAGAACACCGGGGAGCTGTTTTTT. Translation gives CASSLYQNTGELFF.

Many counts were recorded for this clonotype. The chain has TRBV28 and TRBJ2-3; D possibly corresponds to TRBD2 (7 bases). Germline CDR1 and CDR2: MDHEN and SYDVKM. Between the trimmed V and J ends, which lost 7 bases and 8 bases, there was a span of 22 bases. This CDR3 comprises 15 residues. The CDR3 DNA reads as TGTGCCAGCAAGGATTCGGGGGGCGAATTTACTACGCAGTATTTT. Its translation: CASKDSGGEFTTQYF.

This clonotype was observed at least ten times. The V call is TRBV9, the J call TRBJ2-7, with D possibly being TRBD1 (6 bases). CDR1 and CDR2 (germline): SGDLS, YYNGEE. The CDR3 has 14 residues. Trimming left V 4 bases short and J 2 bases short, with 13 bases between. DNA for the CDR3: TGTGCCAGCAGCTACAGGGACCCGCCCTACGAGCAGTACTTC. Its protein is CASSYRDPPYEQYF.

In its sample, this clonotype was seen many times. The CDR3 region has the DNA TGTGCCAGCAGTACTAGCTTTGGCATTCAGTACTTC. This gives the protein CASSTSFGIQYF. V is TRBV12-3 or TRBV12-4 and J is TRBJ2-4; D possibly corresponds to TRBD2 (6 bases). Between the trimmed V and J ends, which lost 5 bases and 9 bases, there was a span of 11 bases. This CDR3 is 12 amino acids long.

The J gene is TRBJ2-3, the V gene TRBV20-1; 10 bases line up with TRBD2. The V segment lost 0 bases and the J segment 1 base; nucleotides outside the gene matches: 1. This CDR3 is 15 amino acids long. Germline CDR1 reads DFQATT; CDR2 reads SNEGSKA (reference sequence). This CDR3 is CSARDGTSGTDTQYF. CDR3 bases: TGCAGTGCTAGAGACGGGACTAGCGGCACAGATACGCAGTATTTT.

The table lists this clonotype with many counts. This chain uses TRBV12-3 or TRBV12-4 with TRBJ2-7; 13 positions agree with TRBD2. After removal of 6 bases from V and 5 bases from J, the junction contained 16 bases not matched to a gene. The CDR3 is made up of 18 amino acids. The chain's CDR3 is CASSPRTSGRIRFDEQYV. The CDR3 region has the DNA TGTGCCAGCAGCCCTAGGACTAGCGGGAGAATAAGGTTTGACGAGCAGTACGTC.

This sequence joins TRBV7-9 and TRBJ2-2; 7 nucleotides agree with TRBD1. CDR3 length equals 16 residues. CDR1 SEHNR and CDR2 FQNEAQ come from the germline V gene (reference sequence). Germline trimming cut 3 bases from V and 4 bases from J; bases unmatched to any gene: 8. CDR3 residues: CASSFGRQGTTGELFF. CDR3 in DNA: TGTGCCAGCAGCTTCGGAAGACAGGGTACCACCGGGGAGCTGTTTTTT.